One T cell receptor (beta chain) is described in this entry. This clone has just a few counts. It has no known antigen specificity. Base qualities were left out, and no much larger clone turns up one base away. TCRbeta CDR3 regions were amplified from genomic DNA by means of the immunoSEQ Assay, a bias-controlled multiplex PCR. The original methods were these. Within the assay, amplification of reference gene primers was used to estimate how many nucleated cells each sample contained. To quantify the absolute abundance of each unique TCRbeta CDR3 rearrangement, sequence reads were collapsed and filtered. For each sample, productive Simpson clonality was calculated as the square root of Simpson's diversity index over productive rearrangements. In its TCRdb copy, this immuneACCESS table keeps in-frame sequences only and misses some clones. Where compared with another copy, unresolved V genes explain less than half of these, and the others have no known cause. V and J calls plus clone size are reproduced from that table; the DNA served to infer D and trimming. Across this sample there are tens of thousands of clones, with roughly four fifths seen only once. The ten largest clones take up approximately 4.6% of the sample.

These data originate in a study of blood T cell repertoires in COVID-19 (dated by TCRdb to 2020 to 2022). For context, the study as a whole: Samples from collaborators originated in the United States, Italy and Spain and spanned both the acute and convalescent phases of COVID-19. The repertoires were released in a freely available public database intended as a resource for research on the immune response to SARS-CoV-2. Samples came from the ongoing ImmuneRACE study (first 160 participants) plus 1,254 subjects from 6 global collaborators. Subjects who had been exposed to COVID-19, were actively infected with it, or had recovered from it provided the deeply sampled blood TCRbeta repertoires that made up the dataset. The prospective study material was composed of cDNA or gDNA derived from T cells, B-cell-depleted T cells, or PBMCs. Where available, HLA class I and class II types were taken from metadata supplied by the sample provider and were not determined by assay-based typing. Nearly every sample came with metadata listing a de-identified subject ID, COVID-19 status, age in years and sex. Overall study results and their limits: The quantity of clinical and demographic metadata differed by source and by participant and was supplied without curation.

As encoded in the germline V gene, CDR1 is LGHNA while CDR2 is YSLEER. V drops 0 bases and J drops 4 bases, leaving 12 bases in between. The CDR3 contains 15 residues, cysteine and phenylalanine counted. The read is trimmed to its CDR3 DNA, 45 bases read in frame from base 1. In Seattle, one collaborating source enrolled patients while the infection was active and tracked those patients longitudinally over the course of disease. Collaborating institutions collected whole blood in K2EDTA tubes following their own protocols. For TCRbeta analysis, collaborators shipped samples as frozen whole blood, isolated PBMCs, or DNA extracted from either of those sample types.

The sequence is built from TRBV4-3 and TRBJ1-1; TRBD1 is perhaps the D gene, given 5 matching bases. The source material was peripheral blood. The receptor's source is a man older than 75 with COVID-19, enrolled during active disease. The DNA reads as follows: TGCGCCAGCAGCCAAGATCCTGGCAGGGCCACTGAAGCTTTCTTT. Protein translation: CASSQDPGRATEAFF.